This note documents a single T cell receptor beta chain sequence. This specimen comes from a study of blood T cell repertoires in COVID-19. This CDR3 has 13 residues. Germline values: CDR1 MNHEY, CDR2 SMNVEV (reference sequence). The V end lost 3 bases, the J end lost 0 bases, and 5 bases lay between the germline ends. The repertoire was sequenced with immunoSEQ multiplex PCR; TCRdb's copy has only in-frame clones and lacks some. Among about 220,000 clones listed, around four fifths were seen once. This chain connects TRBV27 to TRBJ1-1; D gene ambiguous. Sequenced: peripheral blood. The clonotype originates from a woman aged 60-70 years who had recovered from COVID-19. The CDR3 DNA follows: TGTGCCAGCAGTTTTGGGCTGAACACTGAAGCTTTCTTT. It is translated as CASSFGLNTEAFF.